The source of this TCR beta chain is a study of CD8+ T cells in alopecia areata. Germline V CDR1 and CDR2: SGHDN, FVKESK. The CDR3 consists of 16 residues. Notes on this clone: At one end, the junction sequence differs from germline, possibly due to a read error.

cDNA prepared by RNA extraction and subsequent reverse transcription served as the template for sequencing. Generated by immunoSEQ multiplex PCR, the TCRdb table keeps only in-frame clones and is missing some. The repertoire holds 150,000 or so clones, with 45% to 60% as singletons. Treatment denoted: oral pan-JAK inhibitor, 5-10 mg twice daily. The chain recombines TRBV14 with TRBJ2-5, with 7 bases identical to TRBD1. Sequences were derived from CD8+ T cells sorted from blood, sampled at week 4, from a patient treated with tofacitinib. The sequence came from a human donor with alopecia areata. The CDR3 here is CASRQGPDRSWETQYF. In DNA, the CDR3 is TGTGCCAGCAGACAAGGCCCGGACAGGTCATGGGAGACCCAGTACTTC.